This TCR beta chain was identified in a study of metastatic and nonmetastatic thyroid tumors. This clone came up many times. No treatment of any kind had been given to any patient before thyroid surgery. TCRdb reprocessed the PCR reads using MiXCR. The sample holds approximately 25,000 clones; about 12% are singletons and the top ten take roughly a sixth. Material for sequencing was blood. This clonotype was sampled from a female donor with papillary thyroid cancer or a benign thyroid nodule (not recorded which). Some clones in this sample may be carry-over from other donors' samples.

The CDR3 region is CASSPVSGSSYNEQFF. The DNA for the CDR3 is TGTGCCAGCTCACCTGTATCGGGGAGCTCCTACAATGAGCAGTTCTTC. This rearrangement joins TRBV18 to TRBJ2-1; tentative D call: TRBD2 (5 bases). CDR1 is KGHSH and CDR2 is LQKENI in the germline V gene. The CDR3 runs to 16 residues. V shed 3 bases and J shed 0 bases, with 12 bases lying between them. Full variable domain (remainder filled in from reference TRBV18 and TRBJ2-1): NAGVMQNPRHLVRRRGQEARLRCSPMKGHSHVYWYRQLPEEGLKFMVYLQKENIIDESGMPKERFSAEFPKEGPSILRIQQVVRGDSAAYFCASSPVSGSSYNEQFFGPGTRLTVL.